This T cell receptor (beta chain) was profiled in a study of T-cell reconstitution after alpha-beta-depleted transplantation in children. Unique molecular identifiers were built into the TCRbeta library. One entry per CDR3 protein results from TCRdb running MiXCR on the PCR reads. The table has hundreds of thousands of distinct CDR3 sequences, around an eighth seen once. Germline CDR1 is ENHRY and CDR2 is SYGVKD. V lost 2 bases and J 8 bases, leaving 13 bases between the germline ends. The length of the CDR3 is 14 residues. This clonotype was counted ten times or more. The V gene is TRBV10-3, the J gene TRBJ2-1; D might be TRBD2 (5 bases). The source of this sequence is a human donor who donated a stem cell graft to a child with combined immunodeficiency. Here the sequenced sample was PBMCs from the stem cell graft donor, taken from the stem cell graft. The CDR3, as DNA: TGTGCCATCAGTGAGATAGCGACCGCCCATGAGCAGTTCTTC. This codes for CAISEIATAHEQFF.